The 8 T cell receptor beta chains listed next were all sequenced from one sample in a study of early T cells in non-severe SARS-CoV-2 infection. TCRdb used MiXCR to reprocess the 5' RACE reads, holding one entry per CDR3 protein. This sample carries about 50,000 distinct CDR3 sequences, 10% to 13% of them seen once, and the ten largest clones take 5.5% to 7%. The sequencing input was whole blood. The receptors were gathered from an adult who was a healthcare worker with PCR-confirmed SARS-CoV-2 infection or an uninfected control (not recorded which).

This clonotype was observed a few times. The chain uses TRBV12-3 or TRBV12-4 and TRBJ2-4; 8 bases agree with TRBD2. With V trimmed by 2 bases and J by 11 bases, 5 bases remained unmatched. This CDR3 spans 13 amino acids. CDR3 DNA: TGTGCCAGCAGTTTATCCCGGGGGGGAGTTCAGTACTTC. Translating gives CASSLSRGGVQYF.

The chain combines TRBV29-1 with TRBJ2-1; 9 bases line up with TRBD1. Germline CDR1 SQVTM, CDR2 ANQGSEA. The CDR3 is 13 amino acids. Trimming at V came to 7 bases and at J to 7 bases, leaving 8 bases not matched to a gene. CDR3 DNA: TGCAGCGCCGTGACAGGGGGATTAAATGAGCAGTTCTTC. This codes for CSAVTGGLNEQFF.

This clonotype appeared a few times. The chain has TRBV9 and TRBJ2-2, with 7 bases matching TRBD2. This CDR3 comprises 15 residues. After removal of 3 bases from V and 2 bases from J, the junction contained 4 bases not matched to a gene. The germline V gene encodes CDR1 SGDLS and CDR2 YYNGEE. CDR3 amino acids: CASSALATNTGELFF. The DNA of the CDR3 is TGTGCCAGCAGCGCACTAGCGACCAACACCGGGGAGCTGTTTTTT.

This clonotype came up many times. CDR3 bases: TGTGCCAGCAGCTTAGACCCGAACACTGAAGCTTTCTTT. This sequence encodes CASSLDPNTEAFF. The V gene is TRBV11-2, the J gene TRBJ1-1; D is undetermined. Trimming removed 0 bases at V and 1 base at J, with 3 bases between. The CDR3 contains 13 residues. The germline gives CDR1 SGHAT, CDR2 FQNNGV.

The chain employs TRBV5-4 and TRBJ2-3; 10 positions match TRBD2. The CDR3 is made up of 16 amino acids. Trimming took 0 bases from V and 6 from J; bases not matched to a gene: 7. CDR1 is SGHNT, CDR2 YYREEE, per germline (reference sequence). CDR3 nucleotide sequence: TGTGCCAGCAGCTTGGCGGCTAGCGGGAGAGGTGATACGCAGTATTTT. Translating gives CASSLAASGRGDTQYF.

The chain uses TRBV27 and TRBJ2-7, with D perhaps being TRBD1 or TRBD2 (5 bases each). The V gene's germline CDR1 is MNHEY and CDR2 SMNVEV (reference sequence). This CDR3 is built from 13 residues. V was clipped by 6 bases and J by 3 bases, with 12 bases between them. The CDR3 region is CASSPGRFYEQYF. CDR3 DNA: TGTGCCAGCAGCCCGGGACGGTTCTACGAGCAGTACTTC.

This clonotype was observed many times. This chain links TRBV20-1 with TRBJ2-7; 10 positions agree with TRBD2. CDR1 and CDR2 (germline): DFQATT, SNEGSKA (reference sequence). V was pared by 6 bases and J by 4 bases, with 15 bases of the junction left unmatched. This CDR3 spans 16 amino acids. As DNA, the CDR3 is TGCAGTGCCCGGGATCCTGCTAGCGGGAGAGCGTACGAGCAGTACTTC. It is translated as CSARDPASGRAYEQYF.

This CDR3 reads CATSTLQGAAGELFF. CDR3 nucleotides: TGTGCCACCAGCACCTTACAGGGGGCCGCCGGGGAGCTGTTTTTT. The chain is built from TRBV15 and TRBJ2-2; 9 nucleotides agree with TRBD1. J was trimmed by 6 bases and V by 4 bases; bases with no gene match: 6. The CDR3 has 15 amino acids. CDR1 is LNHNV, CDR2 YYDKDF, per germline (reference sequence). The whole variable domain, filled in from reference TRBV15 and TRBJ2-2, reads DAMVIQNPRYQVTQFGKPVTLSCSQTLNHNVMYWYQQKSSQAPKLLFHYYDKDFNNEADTPDNFQSRRPNTSFCFLDIRSPGLGDTAMYLCATSTLQGAAGELFFGEGSRLTVL.